What follows are 29 T cell receptor beta chains derived from one specimen sequenced in a study of blood T cell repertoires in COVID-19 (dated by TCRdb to the early 2020s). The library was generated by the immunoSEQ multiplex PCR assay. TCRdb re-hosts the immuneACCESS table, in-frame sequences only. Its copies lack some clones; in the studies checked, an unresolved V gene accounts for under half of them, and the cause for the rest is not known. The sample table records about 160,000 clones; about 90% of these occur just once. The leading ten clones occupy nearly 5% of the sample. Sequencing input: peripheral blood. The receptors stem from a man aged 25-40 years with COVID-19, enrolled during active disease.

The chain recombines TRBV4-3 with TRBJ2-7, with 7 bases matching TRBD1. V trimming: 1 base; J trimming: 3 bases; junction bases outside the gene matches: 9. CDR3 size: 16 residues. The germline CDR1 and CDR2 sequences are LGHNA and YSLEER. The CDR3 region is CASSQATAGGSYEQYF. CDR3 DNA: TGCGCCAGCAGCCAAGCTACGGCAGGGGGAAGCTACGAGCAGTACTTC.

V is TRBV24-1 and J is TRBJ1-2; 7 nucleotides line up with TRBD1. Per germline, CDR1 KGHDR and CDR2 SFDVKD. J was trimmed by 2 bases and V by 7 bases; bases with no gene match: 6. This CDR3 has 14 amino acids. The DNA for the CDR3 is TGTGCCACCAGCCCTGGGACAGCGAACTATGGCTACACCTTC. It encodes CATSPGTANYGYTF.

The J gene is TRBJ2-7, the V gene TRBV10-3; weak D call: TRBD2 (6 bases). This CDR3 contains 16 residues. Deletions cut 2 bases from V and 7 bases from J, with 21 bases between. CDR1 and CDR2 (germline): ENHRY, SYGVKD. The CDR3 coding sequence is TGTGCCATCAGTGAGATAATCGGGGGATCCTTTTGGGAGCAGTACTTC. Amino acids: CAISEIIGGSFWEQYF.

This rearrangement joins TRBV19 to TRBJ2-7; tentatively, D is TRBD2 (5 bases). This CDR3 comprises 13 residues. CDR1 and CDR2 from the germline V gene are LNHDA and SQIVND (reference sequence). The V end was cut by 5 bases, the J end by 0 bases, with 8 bases between. In nucleotides, the CDR3 is TGTGCCAGTAGTGAGGGAAACTCCTACGAGCAGTACTTC. This sequence encodes CASSEGNSYEQYF.

The chain links TRBV7-9 to TRBJ2-3; TRBD2 might be the D (6 bases). In germline, CDR1 is SEHNR, CDR2 FQNEAQ (reference sequence). The germline V and J ends were trimmed by 0 bases and 1 base, with 14 bases remaining between them. The CDR3 loop spans 17 amino acids. The CDR3 loop is CASSLAKKWGGTDTQYF. The DNA for the CDR3 is TGTGCCAGCAGCTTAGCGAAGAAGTGGGGGGGCACAGATACGCAGTATTTT.

The CDR3 DNA follows: TGCAGCGTCAACGTGGGGGGGCCTGGAGAGCAGTTCTTC. It encodes CSVNVGGPGEQFF. This rearrangement joins TRBV29-1 to TRBJ2-1; tentative D call: TRBD2 (7 bases). The CDR3 spans 13 residues. V gave up 6 bases and J gave up 10 bases, with 19 bases separating them. Germline V lookup: CDR1 SQVTM, CDR2 ANQGSEA.

The gene calls are TRBV27 and TRBJ1-2; unclear D gene. Germline lookup yields CDR1 MNHEY and CDR2 SMNVEV (reference sequence). Trimming stripped 6 bases from V and 3 bases from J, with 17 bases between. The CDR3 runs to 15 residues. In DNA form, the CDR3 reads TGTGCCAGCAGCTCCACCGGAGTTGATCACTATGGCTACACCTTC. Translated: CASSSTGVDHYGYTF.

The count of this clone is one. V gene TRBV19 combines with J gene TRBJ1-5; tentatively, D is TRBD1 (5 bases). The CDR3 runs 15 residues. Germline V gene data show CDR1 as LNHDA and CDR2 as SQIVND (reference sequence). Deletions cut 3 bases from V and 5 bases from J, with 14 bases between. The CDR3 here is CASSIYRDYDQPQHF. CDR3 in DNA: TGTGCCAGTAGTATCTACCGGGACTACGATCAGCCCCAGCATTTT.

The CDR3 bases are TGTGCCAGCAGCTTAAACGTCAGGGACAGAGATGGCTACACCTTC. Translated: CASSLNVRDRDGYTF. The genes are TRBV7-2 and TRBJ1-2, with 7 bases that match TRBD1. The CDR3 covers 15 residues. V shed 2 bases and J 6 bases; nucleotides not matched to a gene: 9. Germline V gene lookup returns CDR1 SGHTA and CDR2 FQGNSA.

The rearrangement joins TRBV4-2 to TRBJ2-5; 8 bases map to TRBD2. This CDR3 is 15 amino acids long. Germline CDR1 reads LGHNA; CDR2 reads YNFKEQ. J gave up 5 bases and V 0 bases, and 5 bases lay outside the gene matches. The CDR3 DNA is TGTGCCAGCAGCCAAGATCCGGCTAGCGGGGAGACCCAGTACTTC. Its translation: CASSQDPASGETQYF.

This clone appeared a single time. The chain recombines TRBV11-2 with TRBJ1-2, with TRBD1 matching over 8 bases. The CDR3 length is 14 residues. Germline V CDR1 and CDR2: SGHAT, FQNNGV. The J segment lost 7 bases and the V segment lost 5 bases, leaving 9 bases of the junction unmatched. CDR3 sequence reads: CASSQQDRARGYTF. In DNA, the CDR3 is TGTGCCAGCAGCCAGCAGGACAGGGCTCGTGGCTACACCTTC.

The chain employs TRBV4-1 and TRBJ2-3; possible D gene TRBD2, 6 bases. Trimming cost V 2 bases and J 6 bases, with 15 bases left between them. Looked up from germline, CDR1 is MGHRA and CDR2 is YSYEKL. The CDR3 is 15 residues long. CDR3 sequence: CASSQSSGSQDTQYF. CDR3 coding DNA: TGCGCCAGCAGCCAAAGCAGCGGGTCCCAGGATACGCAGTATTTT.

V gene TRBV9 combines with J gene TRBJ2-1; maybe TRBD1 (6 bases). Germline-derived CDR1 and CDR2 are SGDLS and YYNGEE. V lost 4 bases and J 8 bases, leaving 22 bases between the germline ends. CDR3 size: 16 residues. DNA of the CDR3: TGTGCCAGCAGCCTCTCCAACCCCGGGACAAGCGATGAGCAGTTCTTC. Translated, it gives CASSLSNPGTSDEQFF.

V is TRBV5-1 and J is TRBJ2-1; the D gene is possibly TRBD2 (6 bases). Trimming left V 6 bases short and J 5 bases short, with 18 bases between. Looked up from germline, CDR1 is SGHRS and CDR2 is YFSETQ. The CDR3 consists of 15 residues. CDR3 sequence: CASTDFLALNNEQFF. CDR3 nucleotide sequence: TGCGCCAGCACCGACTTTCTAGCGTTAAACAATGAGCAGTTCTTC.

The rearrangement links TRBV2 to TRBJ1-5; D is unclear. Germline assignment: CDR1 SNHLY and CDR2 FYNNEI. The V gene lost 4 bases and the J gene lost 6 bases, with 4 bases spanning the gap. This CDR3 spans 11 amino acids. The CDR3 DNA is TGTGCCAGCAGTGTCGGTCAGCCCCAGCATTTT. It translates to CASSVGQPQHF. Based on the CDR3 plus reference TRBV2 and TRBJ1-5, the full variable domain is EPEVTQTPSHQVTQMGQEVILRCVPISNHLYFYWYRQILGQKVEFLVSFYNNEISEKSEIFDDQFSVERPDGSNFTLKIRSTKLEDSAMYFCASSVGQPQHFGDGTRLSIL.

This sequence joins TRBV9 and TRBJ2-2; D not resolved. Germline loops: CDR1 SGDLS, CDR2 YYNGEE. Trimming stripped 3 bases from V and 1 base from J, with 10 bases between. This CDR3 spans 15 amino acids. As DNA, the CDR3 is TGTGCCAGCAGCGCCACTCCCAAGAACACCGGGGAGCTGTTTTTT. It translates to CASSATPKNTGELFF.

On this clone: This sample includes further DNA sequences coding for the same CDR3. The rearrangement uses TRBV3-1 (or the pseudogene TRBV3-2) and TRBJ2-7; TRBD1 is a possible D gene (6 bases). Germline V CDR1 and CDR2: LGHDT, YNNKEL (reference sequence). Trimming stripped 4 bases from V and 3 bases from J, with 7 bases between. This CDR3 comprises 12 residues. The CDR3 DNA sequence: TGTGCCAGCAGCCGGACAGACTACGAGCAGTACTTC. This codes for CASSRTDYEQYF.

The chain links TRBV7-3 to TRBJ2-1; weak D call: TRBD1 (5 bases). Germline CDR1 reads SGHTA; CDR2 reads FQGTGA. The CDR3 is 14 residues long. V was pared by 1 base and J by 10 bases, with 14 bases between. This chain's CDR3 is CASSLRQARGEQFF. CDR3 DNA sequence: TGTGCCAGCAGCTTAAGGCAGGCTAGGGGAGAGCAGTTCTTC.

The chain is built from TRBV10-3 and TRBJ1-1, with 9 bases aligning to TRBD1. The CDR3 is 15 amino acids. Germline lookup yields CDR1 ENHRY and CDR2 SYGVKD. Trimming removed 10 bases from V and 1 base from J; junction bases left unmatched: 10. The CDR3 DNA follows: TGTGCCACCCTCAGGAGGGGACAGGGGAACACTGAAGCTTTCTTT. Protein: CATLRRGQGNTEAFF.

CDR3 sequence (DNA): TGTGCCAGCACCTCCCGGTCAGTAGCGGGAGTACACAATGAGCAGTTCTTC. This gives the protein CASTSRSVAGVHNEQFF. V is TRBV2 and J is TRBJ2-1; TRBD2 matches 9 bases. The V gene's germline CDR1 is SNHLY and CDR2 FYNNEI. The V gene end was trimmed by 7 bases and the J gene end by 5 bases; junction bases not matched to a gene: 15. This CDR3 is built from 17 residues.

V gene TRBV5-6 combines with J gene TRBJ1-1; maybe TRBD1 (5 bases). V was shortened by 0 bases and J by 7 bases, with 10 bases between the two germline ends. The CDR3 loop spans 13 amino acids. Germline V gene sequence: CDR1 SGHDT, CDR2 YYEEEE. CDR3 nucleotides: TGTGCCAGCAGCTTGGGACAGTACCTTGAAGCTTTCTTT. Protein sequence: CASSLGQYLEAFF.

The chain carries TRBV7-9 and TRBJ1-2, with 10 bases that match TRBD1. The V gene's germline CDR1 is SEHNR and CDR2 FQNEAQ (reference sequence). V gave up 1 base and J gave up 1 base; unmatched junction bases: 6. CDR3 length equals 17 residues. The CDR3 nucleotides are TGTGCCAGCAGCTTAGGGACAGGGGGATCGTATAACTATGGCTACACCTTC. It translates to CASSLGTGGSYNYGYTF.

The chain employs TRBV6-2 or TRBV6-3 and TRBJ1-2; D is unclear. Germline V gene data show CDR1 as MNHEY and CDR2 as SVGEGT. The CDR3 spans 13 residues. V was shortened by 0 bases and J by 4 bases, with 6 bases between the two germline ends. CDR3 DNA sequence: TGTGCCAGCAGTTACTCCAGTTTCTATGGCTACACCTTC. As protein: CASSYSSFYGYTF.

This clone has just one count. The rearrangement joins TRBV2 to TRBJ2-3; 7 bases are a match to TRBD2. The CDR3 has 13 residues. V was clipped by 8 bases and J by 8 bases; unmatched bases: 10. CDR1 and CDR2 from the germline V gene are SNHLY and FYNNEI. CDR3 bases: TGTGCCAGCGTCCTAAGCGGGGCGGCTACGCAGTATTTT. This sequence encodes CASVLSGAATQYF.

The chain carries TRBV28 and TRBJ2-3, with 10 positions matching TRBD2. Trimming at V came to 4 bases and at J to 2 bases, leaving 9 bases not matched to a gene. The CDR3 contains 17 residues. CDR1 MDHEN and CDR2 SYDVKM come from the germline V gene. CDR3 sequence (DNA): TGTGCCAGCAGTTGGCTCACTAGCGGGATTTACACAGATACGCAGTATTTT. Its translation is CASSWLTSGIYTDTQYF. The variable domain in full, with the rest retrieved from reference TRBV28 and TRBJ2-3, is DVKVTQSSRYLVKRTGEKVFLECVQDMDHENMFWYRQDPGLGLRLIYFSYDVKMKEKGDIPEGYSVSREKKERFSLILESASTNQTSMYLCASSWLTSGIYTDTQYFGPGTRLTVL.

The chain is built from TRBV4-2 and TRBJ2-5; possibly TRBD1 for D (6 bases). The V end lost 0 bases, the J end lost 5 bases, and 16 bases lay between the germline ends. Germline CDR1 and CDR2: LGHNA and YNFKEQ. The CDR3 is 16 residues long. DNA of the CDR3: TGTGCCAGCAGCCAAGATTCAGGGGACGGCTGGGAGACCCAGTACTTC. Amino acids: CASSQDSGDGWETQYF.

Judged by abundance, this clone is medium-sized (0.01 to 0.1%). This chain connects TRBV7-7 to TRBJ1-1; the match to TRBD1 covers 8 bases. Germline V gene sequence: CDR1 SSHAT, CDR2 FNYEAQ (reference sequence). Trimming cost V 6 bases and J 3 bases; bases outside gene matches: 21. This CDR3 spans 19 amino acids. CDR3 nucleotide sequence: TGTGCCAGCAGTCCCCTGAACGGGCAGGGGGCGAGAAGGGACACTGAAGCTTTCTTT. Protein: CASSPLNGQGARRDTEAFF.

This rearrangement joins TRBV4-1 to TRBJ2-3, with 8 bases matching TRBD1. The germline CDR1 and CDR2 sequences are MGHRA and YSYEKL. The CDR3 loop spans 16 amino acids. The V gene end was trimmed by 0 bases and the J gene end by 2 bases; junction bases not matched to a gene: 4. The CDR3 DNA is TGCGCCAGCAGCCAAGAAGGCAGGGGGCACACAGATACGCAGTATTTT. Translating it yields CASSQEGRGHTDTQYF.

The rearrangement uses TRBV27 and TRBJ2-1; 9 bases agree with TRBD2. The CDR3 covers 23 residues. With V trimmed by 1 base and J by 2 bases, 24 bases remained unmatched. From germline, CDR1 is MNHEY and CDR2 SMNVEV (reference sequence). The CDR3 sequence is CASSLFPVRLGGDGGRAYNEQFF. The CDR3 bases are TGTGCCAGCAGTTTATTCCCAGTCCGTCTGGGGGGCGACGGCGGGAGGGCCTACAATGAGCAGTTCTTC.